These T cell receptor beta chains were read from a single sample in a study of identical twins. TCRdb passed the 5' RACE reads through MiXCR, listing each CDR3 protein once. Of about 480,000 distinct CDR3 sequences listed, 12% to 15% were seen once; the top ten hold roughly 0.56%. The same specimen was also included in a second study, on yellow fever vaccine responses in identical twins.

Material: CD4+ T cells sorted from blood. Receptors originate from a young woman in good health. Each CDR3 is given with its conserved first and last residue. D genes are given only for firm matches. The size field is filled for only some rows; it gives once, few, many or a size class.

CASPKILSQETQYF TGTGCCAGCCCTAAGATTTTGAGCCAAGAGACCCAGTACTTC TRBV7-2 . 14 TRBJ2-5 few
CASSYSGRGNQPQHF TGTGCCAGCAGTTACAGCGGGCGGGGCAATCAGCCCCAGCATTTT TRBV6-5 . 15 TRBJ1-5 .
CASSRPGQGNTGELFF TGTGCCAGCAGTAGACCGGGACAGGGGAACACCGGGGAGCTGTTTTTT TRBV6-1 TRBD1 16 TRBJ2-2 few
CASSSGGPQYF TGTGCCAGCAGCTCGGGAGGGCCGCAGTATTTT TRBV7-2 TRBD2 11 TRBJ2-3 .
CASRIVLTGTDTQYF TGTGCCAGCAGGATCGTCCTCACTGGGACAGATACGCAGTATTTT TRBV12-3/TRBV12-4 . 15 TRBJ2-3 few
CASSFGQGAEQYF TGTGCCAGCAGTTTTGGACAGGGGGCCGAGCAGTACTTC TRBV12-3/TRBV12-4 TRBD1 13 TRBJ2-7 .
CASSPGLANPLSTDTQYF TGTGCCAGCAGCCCCGGACTAGCGAACCCCCTGAGCACAGATACGCAGTATTTT TRBV5-6 TRBD2 18 TRBJ2-3 .
CASSYPAGGTWNEQFF TGTGCCAGCAGTTACCCAGCGGGAGGTACCTGGAATGAGCAGTTCTTC TRBV6-5 TRBD2 16 TRBJ2-1 .
CASRRGSGGSEFEQYF TGCGCCAGCAGAAGGGGGTCTGGAGGGAGTGAGTTCGAGCAGTACTTC TRBV5-1 . 16 TRBJ2-7 .
CASSGGQGYYGYTF TGTGCCAGCAGTGGGGGACAGGGGTACTATGGCTACACCTTC TRBV12-3/TRBV12-4 TRBD1 14 TRBJ1-2 .
CASSLEGLRGTEGHEQYF TGTGCCAGCAGCTTAGAAGGACTTCGCGGGACAGAGGGCCACGAGCAGTACTTC TRBV11-1 . 18 TRBJ2-7 few
CASSLDGSGNTQYF TGCGCCAGCAGCTTGGACGGGAGTGGGAATACGCAGTATTTT TRBV5-1 . 14 TRBJ2-3 .
CASRIPPYEQYF TGTGCCAGCAGGATACCCCCCTACGAGCAGTACTTC TRBV6-5 . 12 TRBJ2-7 .
CASGDWSGYEQYF TGTGCCAGCGGGGACTGGTCTGGGTACGAGCAGTACTTC TRBV25-1 . 13 TRBJ2-7 few
CSARGQGGEQPQHF TGCAGTGCTAGGGGACAGGGGGGAGAGCAGCCCCAGCATTTT TRBV20-1 TRBD1 14 TRBJ1-5 few